Listed here are 14 T cell receptor beta chains from one sample, sequenced in a study of T-cell reconstitution after alpha-beta-depleted transplantation in children. A TCRbeta library incorporating unique molecular identifiers was prepared. TCRdb reanalysed the PCR reads using MiXCR and keeps one entry per CDR3 protein. The top ten clones hold 25% to 30% of a sample with over 45,000 distinct CDR3 sequences, about 10% of them seen once. The starting material was PBMCs, mostly from graft donor cells, obtained 60 days after TCRalphabeta/CD19-depleted stem cell transplant. These receptors originate from a male patient aged 2-9 years who had a stem cell transplant for chronic granulomatous disease, so the T cells may come from the graft donor.

Many counts were recorded for this clonotype. V usage is TRBV20-1 and J usage is TRBJ2-3; TRBD2 matches 11 bases. V shed 4 bases, J shed 3 bases, and the junction held 6 bases outside the gene matches. CDR1 DFQATT and CDR2 SNEGSKA come from the germline V gene (reference sequence). The CDR3 is made up of 15 amino acids. CDR3 sequence (DNA): TGCAGTGCTACATTAGGGACTAGCGGAACAGATACGCAGTATTTT. Amino acids: CSATLGTSGTDTQYF.

This clonotype was recorded at least ten times. This chain links TRBV21-1 with TRBJ2-7; TRBD2, the table's D call, was not compared with the DNA. TRBV21-1 is shown as a pseudogene. This CDR3 spans 17 amino acids. The CDR3 protein is CASSKEMILGLAYEQYF. The DNA of the CDR3 is TGTGCCAGCAGCAAAGAGATGATACTAGGGTTGGCGTACGAGCAGTACTTC.

At least ten counts were recorded for this clonotype. This chain links TRBV20-1 with TRBJ1-1; perhaps TRBD1 as D (5 bases). CDR3 length equals 15 residues. Per germline, CDR1 DFQATT and CDR2 SNEGSKA (reference sequence). Trimming pared 3 bases from V and 5 bases from J, leaving 19 bases between. The CDR3, as DNA: TGCAGTGCTAGCCCCATTATAACGGGGGGGACTGAAGCTTTCTTT. This codes for CSASPIITGGTEAFF.

This clonotype was seen a handful of times. J is TRBJ1-6 and V is TRBV27, with D possibly matching TRBD1 (5 bases). Trimming left V 3 bases short and J 6 bases short, with 12 bases between. This CDR3 has 15 amino acids. Germline V gives CDR1 MNHEY, CDR2 SMNVEV (reference sequence). The CDR3 DNA is TGTGCCAGCAGTTTGGTGGGGGTAGGTAATTCACCCCTCCACTTT. Protein product: CASSLVGVGNSPLHF.

This clonotype has ten or more counts. J is TRBJ2-7 and V is TRBV7-9; D may correspond to TRBD1 or TRBD2 (6 bases each). CDR3 length: 15 residues. From germline, CDR1 is SEHNR and CDR2 FQNEAQ (reference sequence). The V end was cut by 5 bases, the J end by 2 bases, with 16 bases between. CDR3 DNA sequence: TGTGCCAGCAGCGAGCGGGCAGGGGTCCCCTACGAGCAGTACTTC. Protein product: CASSERAGVPYEQYF.

This clonotype was picked up many times. V usage is TRBV20-1 and J usage is TRBJ2-5; D may correspond to TRBD1 or TRBD2 (5 bases each). V was trimmed by 3 bases and J by 5 bases, leaving 25 bases between them. The CDR3 extends over 17 amino acids. The germline V gene encodes CDR1 DFQATT and CDR2 SNEGSKA (reference sequence). The CDR3 DNA reads as TGCAGTGCTAGCTATTGGGGAAGGGACCCGAGGTGGGAGACCCAGTACTTC. This encodes CSASYWGRDPRWETQYF.

Many counts were recorded for this clonotype. The chain uses TRBV20-1 and TRBJ1-5; 10 bases align to TRBD1. Per the germline V gene, CDR1 is DFQATT and CDR2 is SNEGSKA (reference sequence). Germline trimming cut 6 bases from V and 7 bases from J; bases unmatched to any gene: 9. The CDR3 length is 14 residues. CDR3 sequence reads: CSAGGQGDVQPQHF. The CDR3 nucleotides are TGCAGTGCCGGTGGACAGGGGGATGTCCAGCCCCAGCATTTT.

The chain uses TRBV4-1 and TRBJ2-7, with 12 bases fitting TRBD2. The J call may be incorrect, as the DNA end agrees better with TRBJ2-1. Germline CDR1 MGHRA, CDR2 YSYEKL. The CDR3 runs 18 residues. CDR3 region: CASSQDLAGGLLSYEQFF. Written as DNA, the CDR3 is TGCGCCAGCAGCCAAGACCTAGCGGGAGGGCTCCTCTCCTACGAGCAGTTCTTC.

This clonotype was found many times. The chain combines TRBV20-1 with TRBJ1-5; possible D gene TRBD1, 6 bases. V was clipped by 6 bases and J by 3 bases, with 9 bases between them. The germline V gene encodes CDR1 DFQATT and CDR2 SNEGSKA (reference sequence). The CDR3 spans 12 residues. DNA for the CDR3: TGCAGTGCGGGGGACATCAATCAGCCCCAGCATTTT. Translated: CSAGDINQPQHF.

This clonotype was recorded many times. The chain recombines TRBV15 with TRBJ1-1; D call uncertain. Trimming left V 5 bases short and J 6 bases short, with 13 bases between. Germline CDR1 reads LNHNV; CDR2 reads YYDKDF (reference sequence). The CDR3 sequence is 13 residues long. CDR3 nucleotide sequence: TGTGCCACCAGCTTTGGGAGGGTCCCTGAAGCTTTCTTT. Translating it yields CATSFGRVPEAFF.

This sequence joins TRBV20-1 and TRBJ1-2; unclear D gene. Germline CDR1 reads DFQATT; CDR2 reads SNEGSKA (reference sequence). V was clipped by 3 bases and J by 7 bases, with 12 bases between them. The CDR3 totals 12 residues. The CDR3 is CSASQPVGGYTF. The DNA for the CDR3 is TGCAGTGCTAGTCAGCCGGTAGGTGGCTACACCTTC.

The chain carries TRBV5-1 and TRBJ2-3; 10 bases agree with TRBD1. The germline gives CDR1 SGHRS, CDR2 YFSETQ. There are 17 residues in the CDR3. The junction had 9 bases not matched to a gene; V was cut back by 2 bases and J by 3 bases. CDR3 residues: CASSFLYPGQGTDTQYF. The CDR3, as DNA: TGCGCCAGCAGCTTTTTATATCCGGGACAGGGGACAGATACGCAGTATTTT.

As for this clonotype: Since a much larger clone is just one base distant, this may be a read error. This rearrangement joins TRBV3-1 to TRBJ2-1, with TRBD2 as a possible D gene (6 bases). CDR3 length: 15 amino acids. CDR1 LGHDT and CDR2 YNNKEL come from the germline V gene (reference sequence). The CDR3 DNA follows: TGTGCCAGCTGCCAAAAGCGGGCCTATTACAATGAGCAGTTCTTC. Translation gives CASCQKRAYYNEQFF.

This clonotype was detected ten times or more. The chain combines TRBV3-1 with TRBJ1-1; D uncertain. The V and J ends lost 1 base and 9 bases respectively, with 24 bases between them. Germline assignment: CDR1 LGHDT and CDR2 YNNKEL (reference sequence). The CDR3 runs to 17 residues. The CDR3 spells CASSQGSGYEELGKAFF. Written as DNA, the CDR3 is TGTGCCAGCAGCCAAGGGTCCGGGTACGAGGAACTTGGGAAAGCTTTCTTT.